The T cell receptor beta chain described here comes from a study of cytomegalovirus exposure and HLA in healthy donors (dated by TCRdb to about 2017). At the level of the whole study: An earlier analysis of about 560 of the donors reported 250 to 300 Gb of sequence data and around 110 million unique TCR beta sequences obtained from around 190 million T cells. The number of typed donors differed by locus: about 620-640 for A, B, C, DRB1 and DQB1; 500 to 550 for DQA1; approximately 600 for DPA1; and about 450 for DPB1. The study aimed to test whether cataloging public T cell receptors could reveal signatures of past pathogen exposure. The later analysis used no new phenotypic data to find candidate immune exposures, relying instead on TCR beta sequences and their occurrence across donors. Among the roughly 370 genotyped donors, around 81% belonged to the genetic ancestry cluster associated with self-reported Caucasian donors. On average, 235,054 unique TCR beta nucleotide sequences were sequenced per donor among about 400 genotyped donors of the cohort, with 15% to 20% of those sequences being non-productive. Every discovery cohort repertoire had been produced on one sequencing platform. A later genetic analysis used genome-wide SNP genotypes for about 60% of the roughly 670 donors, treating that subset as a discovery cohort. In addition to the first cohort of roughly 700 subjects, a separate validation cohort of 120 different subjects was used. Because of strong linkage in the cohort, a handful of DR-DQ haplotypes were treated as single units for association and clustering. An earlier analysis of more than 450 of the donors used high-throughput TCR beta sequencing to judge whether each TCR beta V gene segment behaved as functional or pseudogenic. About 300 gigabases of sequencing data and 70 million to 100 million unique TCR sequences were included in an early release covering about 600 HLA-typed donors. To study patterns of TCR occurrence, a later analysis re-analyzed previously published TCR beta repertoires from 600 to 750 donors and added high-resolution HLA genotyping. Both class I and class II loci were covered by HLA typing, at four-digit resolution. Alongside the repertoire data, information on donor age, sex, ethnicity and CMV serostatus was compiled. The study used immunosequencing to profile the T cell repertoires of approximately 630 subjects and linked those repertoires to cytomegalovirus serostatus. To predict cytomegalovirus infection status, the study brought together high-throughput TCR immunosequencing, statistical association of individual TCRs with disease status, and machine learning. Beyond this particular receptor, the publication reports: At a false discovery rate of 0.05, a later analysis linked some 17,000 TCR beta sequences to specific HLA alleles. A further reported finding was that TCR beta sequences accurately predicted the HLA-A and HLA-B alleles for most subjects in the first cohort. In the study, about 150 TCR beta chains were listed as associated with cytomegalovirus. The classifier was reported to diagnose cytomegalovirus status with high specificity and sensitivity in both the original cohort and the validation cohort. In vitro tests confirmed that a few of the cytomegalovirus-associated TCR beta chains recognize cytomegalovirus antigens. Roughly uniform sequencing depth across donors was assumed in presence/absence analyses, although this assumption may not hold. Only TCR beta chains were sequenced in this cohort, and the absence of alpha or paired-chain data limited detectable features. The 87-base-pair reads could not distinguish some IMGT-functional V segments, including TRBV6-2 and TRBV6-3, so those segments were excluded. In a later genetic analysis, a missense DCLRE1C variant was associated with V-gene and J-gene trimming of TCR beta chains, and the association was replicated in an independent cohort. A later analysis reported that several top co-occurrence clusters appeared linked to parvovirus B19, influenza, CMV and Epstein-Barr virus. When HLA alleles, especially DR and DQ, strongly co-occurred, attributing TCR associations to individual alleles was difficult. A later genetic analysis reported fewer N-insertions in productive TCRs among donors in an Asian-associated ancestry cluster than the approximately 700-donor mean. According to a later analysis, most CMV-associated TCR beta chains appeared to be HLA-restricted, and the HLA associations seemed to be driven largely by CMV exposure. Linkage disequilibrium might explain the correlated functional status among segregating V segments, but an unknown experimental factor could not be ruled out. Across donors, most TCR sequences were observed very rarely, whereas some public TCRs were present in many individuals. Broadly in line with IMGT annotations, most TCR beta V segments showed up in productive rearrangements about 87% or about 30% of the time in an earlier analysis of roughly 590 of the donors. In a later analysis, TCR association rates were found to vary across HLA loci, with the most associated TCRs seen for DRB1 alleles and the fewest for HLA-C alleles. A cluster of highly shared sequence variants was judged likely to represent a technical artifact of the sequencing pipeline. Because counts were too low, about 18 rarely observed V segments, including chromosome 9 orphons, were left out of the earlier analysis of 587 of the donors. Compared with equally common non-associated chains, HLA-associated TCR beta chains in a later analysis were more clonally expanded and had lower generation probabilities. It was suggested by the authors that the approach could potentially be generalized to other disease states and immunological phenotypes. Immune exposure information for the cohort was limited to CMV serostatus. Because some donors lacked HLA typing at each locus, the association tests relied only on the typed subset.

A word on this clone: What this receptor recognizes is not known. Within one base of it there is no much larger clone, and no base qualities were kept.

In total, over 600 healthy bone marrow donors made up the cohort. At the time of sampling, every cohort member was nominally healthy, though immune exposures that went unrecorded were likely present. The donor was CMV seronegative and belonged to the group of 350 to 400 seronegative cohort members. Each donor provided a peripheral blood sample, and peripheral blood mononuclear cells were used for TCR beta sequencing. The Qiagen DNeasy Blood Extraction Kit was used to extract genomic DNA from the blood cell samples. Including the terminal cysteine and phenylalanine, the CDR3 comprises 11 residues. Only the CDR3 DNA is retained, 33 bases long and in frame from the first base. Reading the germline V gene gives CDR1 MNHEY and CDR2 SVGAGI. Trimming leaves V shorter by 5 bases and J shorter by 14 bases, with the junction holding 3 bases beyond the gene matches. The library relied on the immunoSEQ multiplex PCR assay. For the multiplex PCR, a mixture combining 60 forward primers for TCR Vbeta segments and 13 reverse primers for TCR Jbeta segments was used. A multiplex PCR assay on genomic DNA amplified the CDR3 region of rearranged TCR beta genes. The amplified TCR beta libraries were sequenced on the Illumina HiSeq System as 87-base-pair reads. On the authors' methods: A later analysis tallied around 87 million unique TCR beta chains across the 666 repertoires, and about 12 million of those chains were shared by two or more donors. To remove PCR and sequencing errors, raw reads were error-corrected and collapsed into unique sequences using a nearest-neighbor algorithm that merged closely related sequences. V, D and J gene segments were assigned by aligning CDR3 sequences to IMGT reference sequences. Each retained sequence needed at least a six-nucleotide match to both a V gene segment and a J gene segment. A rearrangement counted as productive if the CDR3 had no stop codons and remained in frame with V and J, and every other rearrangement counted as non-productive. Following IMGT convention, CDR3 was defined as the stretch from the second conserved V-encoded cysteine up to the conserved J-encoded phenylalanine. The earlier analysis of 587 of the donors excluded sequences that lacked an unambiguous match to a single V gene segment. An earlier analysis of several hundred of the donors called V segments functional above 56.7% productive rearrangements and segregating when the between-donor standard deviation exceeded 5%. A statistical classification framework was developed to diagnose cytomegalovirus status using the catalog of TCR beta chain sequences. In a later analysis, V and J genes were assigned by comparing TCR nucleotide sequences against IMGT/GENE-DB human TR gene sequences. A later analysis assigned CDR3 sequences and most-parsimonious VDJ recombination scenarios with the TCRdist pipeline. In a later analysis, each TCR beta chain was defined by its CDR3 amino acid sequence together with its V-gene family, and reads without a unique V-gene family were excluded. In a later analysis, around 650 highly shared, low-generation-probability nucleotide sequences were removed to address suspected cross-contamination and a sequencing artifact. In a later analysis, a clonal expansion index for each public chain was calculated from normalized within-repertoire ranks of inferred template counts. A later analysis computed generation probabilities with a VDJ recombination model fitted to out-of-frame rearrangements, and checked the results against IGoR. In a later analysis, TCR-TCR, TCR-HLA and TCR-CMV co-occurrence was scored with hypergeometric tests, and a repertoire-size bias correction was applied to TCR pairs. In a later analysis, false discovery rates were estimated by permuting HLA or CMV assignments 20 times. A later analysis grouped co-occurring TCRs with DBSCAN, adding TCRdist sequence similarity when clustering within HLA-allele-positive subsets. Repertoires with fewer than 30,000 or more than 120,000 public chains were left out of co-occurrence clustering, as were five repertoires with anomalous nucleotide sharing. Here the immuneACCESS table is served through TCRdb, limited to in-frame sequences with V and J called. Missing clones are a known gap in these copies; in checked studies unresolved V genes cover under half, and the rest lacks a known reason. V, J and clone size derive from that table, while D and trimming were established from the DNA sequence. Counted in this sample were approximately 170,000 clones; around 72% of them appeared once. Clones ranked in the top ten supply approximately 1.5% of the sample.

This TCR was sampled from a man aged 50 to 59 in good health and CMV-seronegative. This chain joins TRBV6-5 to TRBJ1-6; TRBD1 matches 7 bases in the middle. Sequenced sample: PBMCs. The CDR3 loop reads CASSTGQSLHF. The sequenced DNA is TGTGCCAGCAGTACGGGACAGTCCCTCCACTTT.